This T cell receptor (beta chain) was captured by sequencing in a study of Ad26.COV2.S vaccination and SARS-CoV-2 variants. The ends were cut back, 5 bases at V and 5 bases at J, with 24 bases in the middle. The germline gives CDR1 SGHTA, CDR2 FQGNSA. The CDR3 length is 17 residues. Stated treatment: around 19 received Ad26.COV2.S at low or high dose, single or two shots; five or six received placebo; per-sample allocation not given. At day 63 after the first vaccine or placebo injection, samples were drawn. The method was immunoSEQ multiplex PCR; TCRdb's version includes in-frame clones alone and lacks a portion of them. This table holds about 410,000 clones, around 92% found once.

The TCR was taken from a person aged 18-60 years who received the Ad26.COV2.S COVID-19 vaccine or a placebo. The sequenced sample was peripheral blood, obtained in a trial of Ad26.COV2.S vaccine versus placebo. The V call is TRBV7-2, the J call TRBJ2-5, with D perhaps TRBD1 or TRBD2 (5 bases each). CDR3 in amino acids: CASSTPFSGRGGETQYF. CDR3 coding DNA: TGTGCCAGCAGCACCCCGTTTTCGGGAAGGGGCGGGGAGACCCAGTACTTC.